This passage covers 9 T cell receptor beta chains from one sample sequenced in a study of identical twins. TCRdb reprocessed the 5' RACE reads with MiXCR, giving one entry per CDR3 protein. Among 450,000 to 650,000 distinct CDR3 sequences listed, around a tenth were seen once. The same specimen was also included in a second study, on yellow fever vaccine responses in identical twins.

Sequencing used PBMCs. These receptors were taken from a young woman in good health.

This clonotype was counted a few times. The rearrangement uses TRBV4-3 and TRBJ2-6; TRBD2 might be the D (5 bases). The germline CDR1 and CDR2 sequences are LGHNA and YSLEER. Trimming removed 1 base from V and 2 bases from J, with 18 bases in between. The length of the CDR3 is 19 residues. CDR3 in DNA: TGCGCCAGCAGCCAAGTATGGGGAGATTTCCGAGCTGGGGCCAACGTCCTGACTTTC. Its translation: CASSQVWGDFRAGANVLTF.

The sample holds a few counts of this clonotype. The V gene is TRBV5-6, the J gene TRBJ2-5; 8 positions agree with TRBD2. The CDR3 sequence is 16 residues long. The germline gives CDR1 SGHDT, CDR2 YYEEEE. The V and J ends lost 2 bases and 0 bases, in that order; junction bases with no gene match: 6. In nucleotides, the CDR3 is TGTGCCAGCAGCTTTGGGGTTAGCGGGGACCAAGAGACCCAGTACTTC. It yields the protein CASSFGVSGDQETQYF.

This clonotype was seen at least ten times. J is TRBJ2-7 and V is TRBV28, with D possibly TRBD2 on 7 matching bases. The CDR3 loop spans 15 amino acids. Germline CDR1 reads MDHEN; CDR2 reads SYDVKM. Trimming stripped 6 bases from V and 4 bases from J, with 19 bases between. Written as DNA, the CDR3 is TGTGCCAGCAGAGGGGGGGGCCCAAGTCCTTACGAGCAGTACTTC. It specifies CASRGGGPSPYEQYF.

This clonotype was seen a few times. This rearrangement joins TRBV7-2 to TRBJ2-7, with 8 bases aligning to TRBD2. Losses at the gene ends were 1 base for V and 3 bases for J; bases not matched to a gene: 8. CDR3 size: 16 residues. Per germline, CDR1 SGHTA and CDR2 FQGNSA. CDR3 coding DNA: TGTGCCAGCAGCTTAGTAGGCGGGGGGACCCACTACGAGCAGTACTTC. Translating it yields CASSLVGGGTHYEQYF.

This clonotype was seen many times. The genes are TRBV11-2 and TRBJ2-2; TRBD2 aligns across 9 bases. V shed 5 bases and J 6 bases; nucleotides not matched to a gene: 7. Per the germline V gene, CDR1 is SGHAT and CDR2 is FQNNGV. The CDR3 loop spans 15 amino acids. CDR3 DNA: TGTGCCAGCAGCCCGACTAGCGGTTGGGCCGGGGAGCTGTTTTTT. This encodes CASSPTSGWAGELFF.

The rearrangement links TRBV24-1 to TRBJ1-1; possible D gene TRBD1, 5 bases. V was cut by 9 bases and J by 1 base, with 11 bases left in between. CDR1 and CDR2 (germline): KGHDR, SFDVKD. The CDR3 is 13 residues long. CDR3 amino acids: CATRDSSNTEAFF. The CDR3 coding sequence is TGTGCCACCCGGGACTCCTCGAACACTGAAGCTTTCTTT.

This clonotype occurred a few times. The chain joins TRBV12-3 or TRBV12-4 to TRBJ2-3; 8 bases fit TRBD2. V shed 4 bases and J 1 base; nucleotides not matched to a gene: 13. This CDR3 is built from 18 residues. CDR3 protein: CASSWNPLLAEGTDTQYF. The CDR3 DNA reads TGTGCCAGCAGTTGGAATCCTCTACTAGCGGAGGGCACAGATACGCAGTATTTT.

DNA of the CDR3: TGCAGCGTTGTACTTCGCGAGCAGTACTTC. Protein: CSVVLREQYF. This rearrangement joins TRBV29-1 to TRBJ2-7; D gene ambiguous. CDR3 length: 10 amino acids. Germline V lookup: CDR1 SQVTM, CDR2 ANQGSEA. Between the trimmed V and J ends, which lost 4 bases and 6 bases, there was a span of 7 bases.

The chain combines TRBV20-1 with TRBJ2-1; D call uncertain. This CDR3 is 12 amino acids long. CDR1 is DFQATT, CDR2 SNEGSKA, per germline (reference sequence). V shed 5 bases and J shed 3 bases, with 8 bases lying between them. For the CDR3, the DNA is TGCAGTGCTTCCGGGCTCTACAATGAGCAGTTCTTC. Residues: CSASGLYNEQFF.